These 15 T cell receptor beta chains originate from one sample sequenced in a study of T-cell memory formation after mild COVID-19 listed by TCRdb under 2021. Library method: 5' RACE. The reads were generated on an Illumina NovaSeq 6000. TCRdb passed the public sequencing reads through fastp at Q25 and MiXCR, retaining productive beta sequences. CDR3 protein duplicates are merged, each entry listing the most common genes and DNA. The sample has hundreds of thousands of distinct CDR3 sequences on record, 20% to 25% of them singletons. The ten largest clones add up to 20% to 25% of the sample. The sequencing input was PBMCs or a T cell subset sorted from them (not recorded which). The receptors were sampled from a man younger than 35 who had mild COVID-19 (a few samples of this study predate the infection). The sample titles of this study are shuffled in the database, so cell type and time point are left out; the donor was told from shared clones.

This clonotype was counted only a few times. The V call is TRBV20-1, the J call TRBJ2-3, with TRBD2 as a possible D gene (5 bases). This CDR3 contains 14 residues. V lost 0 bases and J lost 2, with 9 bases in between. CDR1 and CDR2 from the germline V gene are DFQATT and SNEGSKA (reference sequence). This chain's CDR3 is CSARDPGSTDTQYF. In DNA form, the CDR3 reads TGCAGTGCTAGAGATCCGGGGTCCACAGATACGCAGTATTTT.

This clonotype has only a few counts. Being one base from a much bigger clone, this may be a read error. The chain links TRBV12-3 or TRBV12-4 to TRBJ2-5, with D unclear. The CDR3 consists of 11 residues. V shed 6 bases and J shed 2 bases, with 4 bases lying between them. CDR3 residues: CASRLQETQYF. CDR3 sequence (DNA): TGTGCCAGCAGATTACAAGAGACCCAGTACTTC.

The sample holds a few counts of this clonotype. The chain has TRBV4-2 and TRBJ2-5, with 8 bases matching TRBD2. Germline V gene data show CDR1 as LGHNA and CDR2 as YNFKEQ. This CDR3 has 18 residues. Germline trimming cut 0 bases from V and 5 bases from J; bases unmatched to any gene: 14. This CDR3 is CASSQEGFSGTRSETQYF. The DNA of the CDR3 is TGTGCCAGCAGCCAAGAAGGGTTTTCCGGGACTAGGAGTGAGACCCAGTACTTC.

This clonotype has a handful of counts. V is TRBV9 and J is TRBJ2-3; 9 bases are shared with TRBD1. CDR1 and CDR2 from the germline V gene are SGDLS and YYNGEE. The V segment lost 4 bases and the J segment 6 bases; nucleotides outside the gene matches: 6. This CDR3 has 14 residues. The CDR3 sequence: CASSPRTGVDTQYF. The CDR3 coding sequence is TGTGCCAGCAGCCCCCGGACAGGGGTGGATACGCAGTATTTT.

A few counts support this clonotype. The chain employs TRBV20-1 and TRBJ2-1, with 8 nucleotides matching TRBD2. This CDR3 comprises 17 residues. Germline V gene data show CDR1 as DFQATT and CDR2 as SNEGSKA (reference sequence). The trim removed 0 bases at V and 10 bases at J, leaving 17 bases unmatched. In DNA, the CDR3 is TGCAGTGCTAGAGATTCCGGGCCGAGCGGGGGCCGAAGGGAGCAGTTCTTC. As protein: CSARDSGPSGGRREQFF.

V is TRBV18 and J is TRBJ2-5, with no clear D. Germline loops: CDR1 KGHSH, CDR2 LQKENI. V lost 6 bases and J 5 bases, leaving 13 bases between the germline ends. This CDR3 comprises 13 residues. CDR3 region: CASSPDLSETQYF. In DNA form, the CDR3 reads TGTGCCAGCTCCCCAGACTTGTCGGAGACCCAGTACTTC.

V and J are TRBV4-1 and TRBJ2-2; D unresolved. V dropped 3 bases and J dropped 7 bases, with 9 bases sitting between them. Germline-derived CDR1 and CDR2 are MGHRA and YSYEKL. The CDR3 is 13 residues long. The CDR3 loop reads CASSQVSGGELFF. CDR3 nucleotide sequence: TGCGCCAGCAGCCAGGTCTCTGGCGGGGAGCTGTTTTTT.

The chain combines TRBV15 with TRBJ2-1; TRBD1 matches at 8 bases. Germline CDR1 reads LNHNV; CDR2 reads YYDKDF (reference sequence). J was trimmed by 6 bases and V by 0 bases; bases with no gene match: 4. The CDR3 length is 15 residues. In nucleotides, the CDR3 is TGTGCCACCAGCAGAGACAGGGGGCTCGCCAATGAGCAGTTCTTC. Translated: CATSRDRGLANEQFF.

This rearrangement joins TRBV2 to TRBJ1-1; TRBD1 matches at 7 bases. This CDR3 region has 11 residues. Germline CDR1 and CDR2: SNHLY and FYNNEI. V was clipped by 5 bases and J by 13 bases; unmatched bases: 7. The CDR3 region is CASSWGQLGFF. Written as DNA, the CDR3 is TGTGCCAGCAGTTGGGGACAGTTGGGTTTCTTT.

This clonotype has just a few counts. This chain joins TRBV6-5 and TRBJ1-6; no definite D call. The CDR3 is 16 amino acids. The germline V gene has CDR1 MNHEY and CDR2 SVGAGI. Between the trimmed V and J ends, which lost 2 bases and 0 bases, there was a span of 8 bases. CDR3 region: CASSYGHSSYNSPLHF. In DNA, the CDR3 is TGTGCCAGCAGTTACGGTCATAGCTCCTATAATTCACCCCTCCACTTT.

The chain links TRBV7-9 to TRBJ2-1, with TRBD1 identical over 7 bases. This CDR3 region has 14 residues. Trimming at V came to 7 bases and at J to 5 bases, leaving 8 bases not matched to a gene. The germline V gene encodes CDR1 SEHNR and CDR2 FQNEAQ (reference sequence). The CDR3 here is CASKGAEIDNEQFF. In DNA, the CDR3 is TGTGCCAGCAAGGGGGCAGAGATAGACAATGAGCAGTTCTTC.

This clonotype has just a few counts. The V call is TRBV20-1, the J call TRBJ2-2; D is possibly TRBD1 (6 bases). The CDR3 spans 15 residues. V was clipped by 1 base and J by 5 bases, with 14 bases between them. Germline CDR1 DFQATT, CDR2 SNEGSKA (reference sequence). CDR3 in amino acids: CSARASGAATGELFF. DNA for the CDR3: TGCAGTGCTAGAGCCTCAGGGGCGGCGACCGGGGAGCTGTTTTTT.

The CDR3 loop is CSVAGTADGGGYTF. The CDR3 nucleotides are TGCAGCGTAGCCGGGACCGCAGATGGGGGGGGCTACACCTTC. V is TRBV29-1 and J is TRBJ1-2, with D tentatively TRBD1 (5 bases). Germline assignment: CDR1 SQVTM and CDR2 ANQGSEA. The CDR3 is 14 residues long. Trimming stripped 6 bases from V and 8 bases from J, with 22 bases between.

V and J are TRBV5-1 and TRBJ2-2; 9 bases agree with TRBD1. The CDR3 totals 15 residues. Germline trimming cut 4 bases from V and 7 bases from J; bases unmatched to any gene: 8. Germline V lookup: CDR1 SGHRS, CDR2 YFSETQ. CDR3 in amino acids: CASSRGQGFDGELFF. The CDR3 DNA reads as TGCGCCAGCAGCCGGGGACAGGGTTTCGACGGGGAGCTGTTTTTT.

The sample holds a few counts of this clonotype. This rearrangement joins TRBV5-1 to TRBJ2-1; 8 positions match TRBD1. CDR1 and CDR2 from the germline V gene are SGHRS and YFSETQ. The CDR3 is made up of 13 amino acids. Trimming removed 4 bases from V and 10 bases from J; junction bases left unmatched: 7. The CDR3 reads CASSPQTGVEQFF. As DNA, the CDR3 is TGCGCCAGCAGCCCACAGACAGGGGTCGAGCAGTTCTTC.